This T cell receptor (beta chain) was captured in a study of vaccination effects on CD4 cells after COVID-19. Pools of viral peptides were used by the ViraFEST assay to expand antigen-specific CD4+ T cells ahead of sequencing. Following 10 days of culture, CD4+ T cells were isolated. The cohort was immunized with two doses of either the BNT162b2 or mRNA-1273 vaccine. The healthy vaccine recipients, who had no prior SARS-CoV-2 infection, showed negative nucleocapsid antibodies. Note on this clone: The antigen is not known.

Repertoires were generated with immunoSEQ multiplex PCR, while TCRdb's copy carries only in-frame clones and drops some. The sample lists some 61,000 clones; around three quarters were seen once. Germline values: CDR1 LNHDA, CDR2 SQIVND (reference sequence). Trimming shortened V by 10 bases and J by 4 bases, and 13 bases separated the two germline ends. There are 12 residues in the CDR3. The chain carries TRBV19 and TRBJ1-1, with D hard to call. The TCR originated in a human donor who received a COVID-19 vaccine. Here the sequenced sample was CD4+ T cells from PBMCs cultured with HCoV-OC43 spike peptides, taken after COVID-19 vaccination. The sample's subset: HCoV-OC43 spike overlapping peptide pool stimulation. CDR3 in DNA: TGTGCCATTAAACAGCGAGGCACTGAAGCTTTCTTT. Amino acid sequence: CAIKQRGTEAFF.